The text below deals with one T cell receptor beta chain. Its recognized antigen is unknown. Base qualities were left out, and no much larger clone turns up one base away. TCR CDR3 regions were amplified from genomic DNA by multiplex PCR using the deep immunoSEQ assay. Extracted genomic DNA from each cell subset was spread evenly across all wells of several immunoSEQ 96-well plates, with each plate serving as a replicate. For sorted subsets, each replicate PCR was loaded with approximately 200 ng genomic DNA, equivalent to 30,000 or so T cell genomes. Purified libraries were quantified with a Qubit 3.0 fluorometer, sized on a Bioanalyzer 2100, and re-quantified with the KAPA Library Quantification kit. Every immunoSEQ 96-well plate was sequenced on a dedicated single-read 150-cycle Illumina NextSeq 550 flow cell. As for the authors' bioinformatics: The immunoSEQ output contained only junctional sequences without quality scores, so filtering could not match that applied to full-length reads. Sequences were annotated with PyIR, a Python wrapper for IgBLAST v1.9, and V/J genes and CDR3 were assigned using IMGT germline references. Reads with weak V/J assignments (E-value above 1e-6), missing CDR3, stop codons, out-of-frame junctions, or ambiguous translated residues were removed. A V3J clonotype was defined by an identical inferred V gene, J gene, and CDR3 amino acid sequence. Percentage overlap between repertoires was computed as shared unique clonotypes divided by the size of the smaller repertoire. RTK rarefaction, the Chao1 estimator, and Recon v2.1 estimates of unobserved clonotypes were used to assess repertoire richness. OLGA was used to compute generation probabilities for all TCRbeta clonotypes that the gDNA method yielded from a handful of donors. TCRdb limited this immuneACCESS table to in-frame rearrangements with V and J called. A share of clones is missing; checked studies link under half to unresolved V genes, and the rest is unexplained. From that table come the V and J calls and clone size; the DNA was used to work out D and trimming. This sample holds about 2.1 million clones; around 93% were observed only once. The ten biggest clones cover over 1.5% of the sample.

This sample was included in a study of shared clonotypes between healthy human individuals (dated by TCRdb to 2020 to 2021). Regarding the study in general: A few men and a couple of women, aged 18 to 49 years, made up the cohort. For each donor, CD4 naive and CD4 memory were each given three plates, CD8 naive was given two plates, and CD8 memory was given one plate. Blood TCR repertoires of 5 or 6 healthy adults were deeply sequenced to estimate repertoire size and the extent of clonotype sharing between individuals. To increase sequencing depth and limit assay-specific biases, TCR repertoire library preparation and sequencing were carried out by different laboratories using diverse techniques. Each donor's leukapheresis produced roughly between roughly 0.85 and 9.5 billion PBMCs. What the research found in general, with its limitations: Higher generation probabilities were observed for clonotypes shared by all four sorted-subset donors than for non-shared clonotypes. Naive subsets generally had larger estimated clonotype richness than memory subsets did. Rarefaction of sorted-subset datasets indicated incomplete sequencing despite the large sequencing depth. Based on pairwise subsampling, the degree of clonotype sharing among donors was expected to be affected by sequencing depth. Because the study included only a small number of donors, the genetic and exposure-history diversity represented was limited. Sampling was restricted to blood, and TCR repertoires in tissue are likely to differ from TCR repertoires in blood. When four donors were compared, the shared fraction of clonotypes was about 5.5% for naive CD4, around 4% for naive CD8, 2.3% for memory CD4, and 0.4% for memory CD8.

Via the germline V gene (reference sequence), CDR1 is LNHDA and CDR2 SQIVND. The CDR3 has 13 amino acids, counting the end cysteine and phenylalanine. Here the CDR3 DNA is all that survives: 39 bases in frame from base 1. Trimming costs V 3 bases and J 7 bases, and their ends lie 13 bases apart. CD8 naive samples consisted of CD45RO-negative cells that were positively selected for CCR7, yielding a CD45RA+CCR7+ population without TemRA cells. The donors were healthy, HIV-negative adults with no recently reported acute infections or vaccinations. Only Caucasian adults living in Nashville, Tennessee, USA were represented among the donors. After blood collection by leukapheresis, PBMCs were isolated using Ficoll-Histopaque density gradient centrifugation and then cryopreserved in the vapor phase of liquid nitrogen. Purity and quantity of every magnetically sorted T cell population were checked by analytical flow cytometry. Each sorted fraction had its genomic DNA isolated and then quantified by UV absorbance on a Nanodrop 2000c.

Sequencing was performed on naive CD8+ T cells from PBMCs. According to the study, the label for this sample's cell subset or site signals: CD45RA+CCR7+. This sequence was found in a man younger than 30 in good health. Some clones in this sample may be carry-over from other donors' samples. The sequence is built from TRBV19 and TRBJ2-7; the D gene could be either TRBD1 or TRBD2, each agreeing at 7 bases. The CDR3 loop reads CASSIGTAGEQYF. The sequenced DNA is TGTGCCAGTAGTATCGGGACAGCGGGGGAGCAGTACTTC.